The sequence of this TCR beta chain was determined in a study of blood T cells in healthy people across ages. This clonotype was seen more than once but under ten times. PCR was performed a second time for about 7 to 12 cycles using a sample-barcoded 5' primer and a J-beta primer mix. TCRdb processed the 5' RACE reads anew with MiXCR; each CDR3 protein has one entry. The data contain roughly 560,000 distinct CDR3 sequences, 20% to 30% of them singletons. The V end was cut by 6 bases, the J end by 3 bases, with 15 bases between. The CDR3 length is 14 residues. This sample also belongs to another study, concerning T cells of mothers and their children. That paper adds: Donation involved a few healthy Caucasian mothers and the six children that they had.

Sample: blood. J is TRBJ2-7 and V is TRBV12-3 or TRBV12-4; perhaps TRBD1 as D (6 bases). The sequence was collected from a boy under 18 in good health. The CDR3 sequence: CASSLTGIGYEQYF. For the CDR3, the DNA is TGTGCCAGCAGCCTTACAGGGATCGGCTACGAGCAGTACTTC.